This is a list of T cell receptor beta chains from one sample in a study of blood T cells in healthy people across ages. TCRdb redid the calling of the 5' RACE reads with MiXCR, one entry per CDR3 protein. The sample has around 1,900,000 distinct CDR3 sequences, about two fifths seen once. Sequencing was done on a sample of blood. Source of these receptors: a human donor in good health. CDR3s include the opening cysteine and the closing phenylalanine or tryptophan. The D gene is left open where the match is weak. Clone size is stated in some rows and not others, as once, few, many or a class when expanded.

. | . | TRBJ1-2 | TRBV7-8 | CANSLEGQSYGYTF | TGTGCCAACAGCTTAGAAGGGCAGAGCTATGGCTACACCTTC
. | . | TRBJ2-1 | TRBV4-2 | CASSQDSRGGHNEQFF | TGTGCCAGCAGCCAAGATTCCCGCGGGGGCCACAATGAGCAGTTCTTC
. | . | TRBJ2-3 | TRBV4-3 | CASSQLQRDTQYF | TGCGCCAGCAGCCAACTACAGAGGGATACGCAGTATTTT
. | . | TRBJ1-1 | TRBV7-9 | CASSPRDPMNTEAFF | TGTGCCAGCAGCCCAAGGGACCCGATGAACACTGAAGCTTTCTTT
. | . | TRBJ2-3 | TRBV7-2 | CASSFYSATDTQYF | TGTGCCAGCAGCTTTTATAGCGCCACAGATACGCAGTATTTT
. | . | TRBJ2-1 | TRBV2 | CASSKGLEYNEQFF | TGTGCCAGCAGCAAGGGTTTAGAGTACAATGAGCAGTTCTTC
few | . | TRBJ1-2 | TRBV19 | CASSIGPSNYGYTF | TGTGCCAGTAGTATCGGTCCTTCTAACTATGGCTACACCTTC
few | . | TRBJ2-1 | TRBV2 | CASSPPGATNNEQFF | TGTGCCAGCAGTCCTCCAGGGGCCACAAACAATGAGCAGTTCTTC
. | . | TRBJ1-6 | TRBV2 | CASSEDGGYSPLHF | TGTGCCAGCAGTGAAGACGGGGGGTATTCACCCCTCCACTTT
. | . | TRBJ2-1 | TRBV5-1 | CASSANQTAWLHEQFF | TGCGCCAGCAGCGCAAACCAGACTGCCTGGCTCCATGAGCAGTTCTTC
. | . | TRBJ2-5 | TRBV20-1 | CSARDAQSQGETQYF | TGCAGTGCTAGAGATGCCCAGTCCCAGGGGGAGACCCAGTACTTC
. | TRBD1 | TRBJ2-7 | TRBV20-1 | CSTRGPYEQYF | TGCAGTACCAGGGGGCCCTACGAGCAGTACTTC
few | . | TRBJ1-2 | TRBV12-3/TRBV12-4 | CATTFRAGRAYGYTF | TGTGCCACAACTTTTCGGGCAGGGAGGGCCTATGGCTACACCTTC
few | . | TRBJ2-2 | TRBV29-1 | CSVGKESNTGELFF | TGCAGCGTTGGGAAAGAGTCGAACACCGGGGAGCTGTTTTTT
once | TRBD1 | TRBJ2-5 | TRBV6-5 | CASSYLTGDLLKTQYF | TGTGCCAGCAGTTACTTGACAGGGGATCTTCTAAAGACCCAGTACTTC
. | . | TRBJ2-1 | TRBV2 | CASRDPMEGNEQFF | TGTGCCAGCAGGGACCCCATGGAGGGCAATGAGCAGTTCTTC